Shown below are 5 T cell receptor beta chains from a single sample sequenced in a study of CD4 T cells in relation to SARS-CoV-2 and coronaviruses. Their recognized antigens are unknown. Before the COVID-19 pandemic, during about 2011-2018, CD4+ T cells were taken from unexposed donors. CD4+ T cells were isolated from the cells after 10 days of culture. The method was immunoSEQ multiplex PCR; TCRdb's version includes in-frame clones alone and lacks a portion of them. The sample carries about 20,000 clones, roughly 80% recorded once. Sequenced sample: CD4+ T cells from PBMCs, cultured in vitro. These receptors all come from a human donor in good health.

Here the CDR3 DNA reads TGTGCCAGCAGATGGCGGGTAACCTACAATGAGCAGTTCTTC. This gives the protein CASRWRVTYNEQFF. V usage is TRBV7-2 and J usage is TRBJ2-1; perhaps TRBD2 as D (5 bases). The CDR3 covers 14 residues. Looked up from germline, CDR1 is SGHTA and CDR2 is FQGNSA. Trimming shortened V by 6 bases and J by 2 bases, and 11 bases separated the two germline ends.

The J gene is TRBJ2-5, the V gene TRBV3-1 (or the pseudogene TRBV3-2); 8 bases line up with TRBD2. CDR3 length: 16 amino acids. V lost 3 bases and J lost 5; bases outside the gene matches: 11. The germline V gene encodes CDR1 LGHDT and CDR2 YNNKEL (reference sequence). CDR3 amino acids: CASSHTPGPGGETQYF. The CDR3 DNA follows: TGTGCCAGCAGCCATACTCCTGGACCGGGAGGGGAGACCCAGTACTTC.

The V and J genes are TRBV6-5 and TRBJ1-1; D ambiguous. V lost 8 bases to trimming and J lost 0 bases, with 13 bases between them. Germline V CDR1 and CDR2: MNHEY, SVGAGI. This CDR3 is 14 amino acids long. DNA for the CDR3: TGTGCCAGCCGCCGGTCGGCCATGAACACTGAAGCTTTCTTT. It translates to CASRRSAMNTEAFF.

The rearrangement joins TRBV18 to TRBJ1-2; D is undetermined. The CDR3 extends over 14 amino acids. V was cut by 4 bases and J by 7 bases, with 16 bases left in between. From germline, CDR1 is KGHSH and CDR2 LQKENI. The DNA for the CDR3 is TGTGCCAGCTCACTGGACGGTTCGACGGGTGGCTACACCTTC. Amino acids: CASSLDGSTGGYTF. The full variable domain, rest sourced from reference TRBV18 and TRBJ1-2, is NAGVMQNPRHLVRRRGQEARLRCSPMKGHSHVYWYRQLPEEGLKFMVYLQKENIIDESGMPKERFSAEFPKEGPSILRIQQVVRGDSAAYFCASSLDGSTGGYTFGSGTRLTVV.

The chain employs TRBV9 and TRBJ2-7; the D is unclear. CDR3 length: 13 amino acids. Germline V gives CDR1 SGDLS, CDR2 YYNGEE. The germline V and J ends were trimmed by 7 bases and 5 bases, with 16 bases remaining between them. The CDR3 sequence: CASAPGEVHEQYF. The CDR3 DNA reads TGTGCCAGCGCCCCCGGCGAAGTACACGAGCAGTACTTC.